This T cell receptor beta chain was documented in a study of blood T cells in healthy people across ages. For the second PCR, which ran for about 6 to 11 cycles, a sample-barcoded 5' primer and a J-beta primer mix were used. With 12 random nucleotides, a template-switch adaptor tagged each individual cDNA molecule. MiXCR was run by TCRdb on the 5' RACE reads, yielding one entry per CDR3 protein. The data show hundreds of thousands of distinct CDR3 sequences, around 43% seen once. V was clipped by 5 bases and J by 2 bases, with 13 bases between them. CDR3 length: 14 residues. Germline CDR1 and CDR2: MNHEY and SMNVEV (reference sequence). The study's findings and limits: It was the long-lived donors that had more naive CD4+ cells and higher diversity than aged donors.

This clonotype has just one count. Its target is unknown. V is TRBV27 and J is TRBJ2-7; D call uncertain. The TCR originated in a man older than 75 in good health. Sequenced: blood. The CDR3 reads CASSANTAAYEQYF. The CDR3 bases are TGTGCCAGCAGTGCCAACACCGCCGCCTACGAGCAGTACTTC.